This T cell receptor beta chain was observed in a study of identical twins. This clonotype was counted only a few times. TCRdb processed the 5' RACE reads anew with MiXCR; each CDR3 protein has one entry. The sample lists approximately 230,000 distinct CDR3 sequences, 6.5% occurring once. Germline assignment: CDR1 LGHNT and CDR2 FRNRAP. This CDR3 has 15 residues. Trimming removed 5 bases from V and 3 bases from J; junction bases left unmatched: 10. The same data also went into a second study, on T cells expressing NK-cell markers.

The receptor was isolated from a young woman in good health. This chain links TRBV12-5 with TRBJ2-7; 7 bases are shared with TRBD1. The specimen was CD8+ T cells sorted from blood. CDR3 amino acids: CASGPPGQWYYEQYF. In nucleotides, the CDR3 is TGTGCTAGTGGTCCGCCGGGACAGTGGTACTACGAGCAGTACTTC.